These 7 T cell receptor beta chains came from one sample sequenced in a study of shared clonotypes between healthy human individuals. Sequencing was performed with immunoSEQ multiplex PCR; in TCRdb, only in-frame clones are kept and a portion is missing. In the table there are about 1.1 million clones, roughly 74% of which are singletons. The specimen sequenced was memory CD4+ T cells from PBMCs. Subset denoted: CD45RA-negative fraction. Receptors were obtained from a man aged 18-30 years in good health. Some clones in this sample may be carry-over from other donors' samples.

The chain has TRBV4-1 and TRBJ2-7; D unresolved. Deletions cut 0 bases from V and 0 bases from J, with 6 bases between. The germline gives CDR1 MGHRA, CDR2 YSYEKL. There are 14 residues in the CDR3. The CDR3 nucleotides are TGCGCCAGCAGCCAAGATTTGAACTCCTACGAGCAGTACTTC. It yields the protein CASSQDLNSYEQYF.

As concerns this clone: This is likely an artifact of a read error, given a far larger clone one base away. This same CDR3 is encoded by further DNA sequences in the sample. The chain couples TRBV28 to TRBJ1-5, with D possibly matching TRBD1 (5 bases). The germline CDR1 and CDR2 sequences are MDHEN and SYDVKM. The CDR3 covers 15 residues. CDR3: CASSPSFQGSMTQHF. The CDR3 DNA follows: TGTGCTAGCAGTCCTTCCTTCCAGGGATCGATGACCCAGCATTTT.

In this sample, this clone turned up a few times. The CDR3 DNA reads TGCGCCAGCAGCCCCGGGACTAGGGGGCTCGAGCAGTACTTC. Its protein is CASSPGTRGLEQYF. This chain joins TRBV5-1 and TRBJ2-7; a weak D match, TRBD2 (8 bases). V was pared by 4 bases and J by 6 bases, with 17 bases between. The CDR3 sequence is 14 residues long. Germline assignment: CDR1 SGHRS and CDR2 YFSETQ.

The CDR3 is CASSFWDRSSYEQYF. Here the CDR3 DNA reads TGTGCCAGCAGTTTCTGGGACAGGAGCTCCTACGAGCAGTACTTC. V gene TRBV27 combines with J gene TRBJ2-7; 8 bases map to TRBD1. Germline CDR1 and CDR2: MNHEY and SMNVEV (reference sequence). This CDR3 has 15 amino acids. The V segment lost 3 bases and the J segment 0 bases; nucleotides outside the gene matches: 4.

This clone has just one count. The genes are TRBV6-5 and TRBJ2-7; D might be TRBD2 (5 bases). V was cut by 8 bases and J by 2 bases, with 16 bases left in between. The CDR3 loop spans 14 amino acids. The V gene's germline CDR1 is MNHEY and CDR2 SVGAGI. The CDR3 DNA is TGTGCCAGCCGCACTAGATACGAGACCTACGAGCAGTACTTC. This sequence encodes CASRTRYETYEQYF.

The V call is TRBV5-1, the J call TRBJ1-3; no clear D. Germline CDR1 is SGHRS and CDR2 is YFSETQ. V was cut by 0 bases and J by 4 bases, with 11 bases left in between. The CDR3 runs to 15 residues. The CDR3 DNA reads TGCGCCAGCAGCTTGGGGGAGACGACCGGAAACACCATATATTTT. As protein: CASSLGETTGNTIYF. Supplemented by reference TRBV5-1 and TRBJ1-3, the full variable domain reads KAGVTQTPRYLIKTRGQQVTLSCSPISGHRSVSWYQQTPGQGLQFLFEYFSETQRNKGNFPGRFSGRQFSNSRSEMNVSTLELGDSALYLCASSLGETTGNTIYFGEGSWLTVV.

The V and J genes are TRBV2 and TRBJ1-1, with D perhaps TRBD1 (6 bases). The V and J ends lost 11 bases and 8 bases respectively, with 15 bases between them. Germline assignment: CDR1 SNHLY and CDR2 FYNNEI. This CDR3 has 11 amino acids. CDR3 loop: CASRDIKEAFF. CDR3 in DNA: TGTGCCTCTCGGGACATAAAAGAAGCTTTCTTT.